Given below is one TCR beta chain in context. Its antigen is not identified. This sample's time point: recipient sample about 28 days before transplant, after cytoreduction. This record belongs to a study of T cell clonotyping in hematopoietic cell transplantation. The assay was immunoSEQ multiplex PCR, and TCRdb's table has in-frame clones only and misses some. The profile covers over 25,000 clones, with approximately 82% appearing a single time and about 24% taken by the ten largest. Whole-study findings and limits: At the given depth, recipient repertoires were over 95% de novo clonotypes.

The material was peripheral blood mononuclear cells, obtained before stem cell transplant. The receptor was isolated from a woman aged 60-75 years with acute myeloid leukemia. Some clones in this sample may be carry-over from other donors' samples.

This CDR3 is CASERGIVETQYF. The CDR3 coding sequence is TGTGCCAGCGAACGGGGGATCGTGGAGACCCAGTACTTC. The chain carries TRBV5-8 and TRBJ2-5, with D tentatively TRBD2 (6 bases). Germline CDR1 reads SGHTS; CDR2 reads YDEGEE. With 7 bases removed from V and 5 bases from J, the gap between germline ends came to 15 bases. This CDR3 is built from 13 residues.